This record looks at one TCR beta chain sequence and its context. Its cognate antigen is unknown. The V gene lost 1 base and the J gene lost 0 bases, with 10 bases spanning the gap. The CDR3 is made up of 16 amino acids. Germline V gene lookup returns CDR1 SEHNR and CDR2 FQNEAQ (reference sequence). Genomic DNA for TCR beta libraries, approximately 2 micrograms, came from cryopreserved PBMCs. This entry belongs to a study of cytotoxic CD8 clonotypes in ibrutinib-treated CLL. On the study more broadly: Following treatment for a median around twelve months, range 6 to 36, response samples were then taken.

Deep sequencing aimed at 1 in 200,000 to 1 in 1 million T cells' resolution. Generated by immunoSEQ multiplex PCR, the TCRdb table keeps only in-frame clones and is missing some. The sample carries tens of thousands of clones, around 60% recorded once. Study-level points and caveats: Clonality was elevated at ibrutinib response and had returned toward baseline at progression.

Material: PBMCs, obtained after 12 months of ibrutinib treatment. The TCR comes from a human donor with chronic lymphocytic leukemia. The gene calls are TRBV7-9 and TRBJ1-3; D may be TRBD1 (5 bases). The CDR3 DNA reads as TGTGCCAGCAGCTTAGATTGGGGGTTCTCTGGAAACACCATATATTTT. It specifies CASSLDWGFSGNTIYF.